This passage covers 30 T cell receptor beta chains from one sample sequenced in a study of Graves' ophthalmopathy and Graves' hyperthyroidism (dated by TCRdb to the late 2010s). Data came from an Illumina HiSeq 2000. For repertoire sequencing, the TCR beta CDR3 regions were amplified from RNA transcripts. The first round was an RT-PCR using HTBI primers with the Qiagen OneStep RT-PCR kit, and this first round was followed by a second-round multiplex PCR, then size selection and purification. TCRdb redid the processing of the public reads, applying fastp at Q25 and MiXCR, and retained in-frame beta chains. Rows matching on CDR3 protein sequence are summarized as one entry with the most common DNA and genes. For this sample the table gives 350,000 to 400,000 distinct CDR3 sequences, of which roughly 18% were detected only once. The ten largest clones take up approximately 1.4% of the sample. The material sequenced was peripheral blood. The receptors were gathered from a woman between 18 and 29 years old with Graves' ophthalmopathy. Donor details come from another sample of the same person, matched by shared clones.

This clonotype occurred many times. V is TRBV12-3 or TRBV12-4 and J is TRBJ2-7; D perhaps matches TRBD1 (7 bases). V lost 8 bases and J lost 1, with 15 bases in between. CDR3 size: 14 residues. The CDR3 DNA is TGTGCCAGCTCCCCACAGGGGACTTCCTACGAGCAGTACTTC. It codes for CASSPQGTSYEQYF.

The rearrangement links TRBV11-2 to TRBJ2-5; D possibly corresponds to TRBD2 (6 bases). The germline V and J ends were trimmed by 3 bases and 5 bases, with 16 bases remaining between them. CDR1 is SGHAT and CDR2 is FQNNGV in the germline V gene. The length of the CDR3 is 15 residues. CDR3 coding DNA: TGTGCCAGCAGCTTTAACGGGGGAAGTCGGGAGACCCAGTACTTC. Its protein is CASSFNGGSRETQYF.

This clonotype was seen at least ten times. This chain connects TRBV7-8 to TRBJ2-7; TRBD1 agrees at 9 bases. V trimming: 4 bases; J trimming: 7 bases; junction bases outside the gene matches: 5. This CDR3 is built from 13 residues. CDR1 SGHVS and CDR2 FQNEAQ come from the germline V gene. DNA of the CDR3: TGTGCCAGCAGCTGGACAGGGGCGGTGGAGCAGTACTTC. It encodes CASSWTGAVEQYF.

This clonotype was detected many times. The rearrangement uses TRBV27 and TRBJ1-2; no firm D call. The V gene lost 8 bases and the J gene lost 4 bases, with 17 bases spanning the gap. This CDR3 is built from 14 residues. Per the germline V gene, CDR1 is MNHEY and CDR2 is SMNVEV (reference sequence). CDR3 residues: CASGPSGWPYGYTF. The CDR3 DNA sequence: TGTGCCAGCGGCCCCTCTGGGTGGCCCTATGGCTACACCTTC.

This clonotype was detected many times. As DNA, the CDR3 is TGTGCCATCAGTGGTCCTAGCGGGGGGTACGAGCAGTACTTC. It is translated as CAISGPSGGYEQYF. The rearrangement links TRBV10-3 to TRBJ2-7; 11 nucleotides agree with TRBD2. With 4 bases clipped from V and 4 bases from J, the junction kept 3 bases outside the gene matches. Germline lookup yields CDR1 ENHRY and CDR2 SYGVKD. The CDR3 is made up of 14 amino acids.

As to this clonotype: A much more abundant neighbour one base away suggests this may be a read error. The chain has TRBV30 and TRBJ1-5; D remains unclear. The germline V and J ends were trimmed by 0 bases and 11 bases, with 23 bases remaining between them. This CDR3 comprises 16 residues. Germline assignment: CDR1 GTSNPN and CDR2 SVGIG (reference sequence). The CDR3 bases are TGTGCCTGGAGTGTTCGCGGACGGGTCCTTGTAAGGTCCCAGCATTTT. The encoded protein is CAWSVRGRVLVRSQHF. The variable domain in full, with the rest retrieved from reference TRBV30 and TRBJ1-5, is SQTIHQWPATLVQPVGSPLSLECTVEGTSNPNLYWYRQAAGRGLQLLFYSVGIGQISSEVPQNLSASRPQDRQFILSSKKLLLSDSGFYLCAWSVRGRVLVRSQHFGDGTRLSIL.

V gene TRBV7-9 combines with J gene TRBJ2-2, with D possibly TRBD1 on 5 matching bases. The germline V and J ends were trimmed by 4 bases and 3 bases, with 12 bases remaining between them. The CDR3 is 15 residues long. The germline V gene has CDR1 SEHNR and CDR2 FQNEAQ (reference sequence). CDR3 coding DNA: TGTGCCAGCAGCTGGGGCCCTGCGGACACCGGGGAGCTGTTTTTT. Amino acid sequence: CASSWGPADTGELFF.

This clonotype was observed many times. CDR3 nucleotides: TGTGCCAGCAGCCGAGTCCCGGGACAGGGTTCAAGCACTGAAGCTTTCTTT. Amino acid sequence: CASSRVPGQGSSTEAFF. The chain carries TRBV7-6 and TRBJ1-1; 9 nucleotides match TRBD1. The CDR3 loop spans 17 amino acids. Germline V gene data show CDR1 as SGHVS and CDR2 as FNYEAQ. The ends lost 5 bases at V and 4 bases at J; junction bases unmatched: 14.

The rearrangement links TRBV12-3 or TRBV12-4 to TRBJ1-2, with a weak D call TRBD1 (6 bases). V lost 5 bases and J 1 base, leaving 14 bases between the germline ends. This CDR3 has 15 residues. The CDR3 DNA follows: TGTGCCAGCAGTCCAAAGACAGGTTTTAACTATGGCTACACCTTC. This translates into CASSPKTGFNYGYTF.

This clonotype was found many times. The V and J genes are TRBV10-3 and TRBJ1-6, with no clear D. The V end lost 4 bases, the J end lost 5 bases, and 9 bases lay between the germline ends. The germline V gene encodes CDR1 ENHRY and CDR2 SYGVKD. The CDR3 is 14 amino acids. The CDR3 reads CAISALENNSPLHF. Here the CDR3 DNA reads TGTGCCATCAGTGCGTTGGAGAATAATTCACCCCTCCACTTT.

The DNA of the CDR3 is TGTGCCAGCCTAGCGGACAACACCGGGGAGCTGTTTTTT. This encodes CASLADNTGELFF. The gene calls are TRBV6-1 and TRBJ2-2, with 7 bases matching TRBD2. After removal of 8 bases from V and 2 bases from J, the junction contained 2 bases not matched to a gene. The CDR3 is made up of 13 amino acids. Looked up from germline, CDR1 is MNHNS and CDR2 is SASEGT.

At least ten counts were recorded for this clonotype. The chain has TRBV4-1 and TRBJ2-5, with D perhaps TRBD2 (5 bases). This CDR3 has 13 amino acids. The V end lost 3 bases, the J end lost 5 bases, and 10 bases lay between the germline ends. Looked up from germline, CDR1 is MGHRA and CDR2 is YSYEKL. CDR3 region: CASSHGKRETQYF. CDR3 coding DNA: TGCGCCAGCAGCCACGGGAAAAGGGAGACCCAGTACTTC.

This clonotype was observed many times. The chain carries TRBV4-3 and TRBJ2-5, with 8 bases matching TRBD2. From germline, CDR1 is LGHNA and CDR2 YSLEER. This CDR3 has 16 amino acids. With 0 bases clipped from V and 5 bases from J, the junction kept 8 bases outside the gene matches. The CDR3 DNA follows: TGCGCCAGCAGCCAAGATGCGGGGGGCATAGAGGAGACCCAGTACTTC. Translating it yields CASSQDAGGIEETQYF.

Many counts were recorded for this clonotype. The rearrangement joins TRBV6-2 or TRBV6-3 to TRBJ2-7, with D possibly called TRBD1 or TRBD2 (5 bases each). Per the germline V gene, CDR1 is MNHEY and CDR2 is SVGEGT. This CDR3 contains 13 residues. V lost 0 bases, J lost 3 bases, and 6 bases lay in between. The CDR3 protein is CASSYSGVYEQYF. CDR3 nucleotides: TGTGCCAGCAGTTACTCGGGGGTCTACGAGCAGTACTTC.

There are many counts of this clonotype. The rearrangement uses TRBV6-1 and TRBJ1-5, with 10 bases lining up with TRBD1. Looked up from germline, CDR1 is MNHNS and CDR2 is SASEGT. The V segment lost 4 bases and the J segment 11 bases; nucleotides outside the gene matches: 5. CDR3 size: 13 residues. The CDR3: CASSATDRGAQHF. CDR3 DNA sequence: TGTGCCAGCAGTGCGACGGACAGGGGGGCCCAGCATTTT.

This clonotype was recorded many times. The genes are TRBV12-3 or TRBV12-4 and TRBJ1-1; 9 bases agree with TRBD1. The CDR3 runs to 14 residues. V lost 7 bases to trimming and J lost 7 bases; unmatched junction nucleotides: 10. CDR3 nucleotides: TGTGCCAGCACCCGGGGGGACAGGGTACTTGAAGCTTTCTTT. Translation gives CASTRGDRVLEAFF.

The CDR3: CASSYLPRDYHDEQYF. In DNA form, the CDR3 reads TGTGCCAGCAGTTACCTCCCCCGGGACTACCACGACGAGCAGTACTTC. The chain employs TRBV6-5 and TRBJ2-7, with 7 bases fitting TRBD2. CDR1 is MNHEY and CDR2 is SVGAGI in the germline V gene. This CDR3 contains 16 residues. V lost 2 bases and J lost 5; bases outside the gene matches: 12.

There are many counts of this clonotype. This chain uses TRBV9 with TRBJ1-1; no clear D. From germline, CDR1 is SGDLS and CDR2 YYNGEE. CDR3 length: 16 residues. Trimming took off 0 bases at V and 0 bases at J, with 12 bases between the two ends. The CDR3 loop is CASSVGGAGVNTEAFF. Written as DNA, the CDR3 is TGTGCCAGCAGCGTAGGAGGCGCCGGGGTGAACACTGAAGCTTTCTTT.

This clonotype was seen many times. Here the CDR3 DNA reads TGTGCCAGCAGCAAGGGGGGCACCGGGGAGCTGTTTTTT. Protein: CASSKGGTGELFF. This chain connects TRBV11-3 to TRBJ2-2, with D tentatively TRBD1 or TRBD2 (6 bases each). Per germline, CDR1 SGHNT and CDR2 YENEEA. The CDR3 length is 13 residues. The ends were cut back, 5 bases at V and 4 bases at J, with 8 bases in the middle.

A few counts support this clonotype. A clone one base away is much larger, so this may be a read error. The chain recombines TRBV4-3 with TRBJ2-7; D uncertain. V lost 2 bases and J lost 0, with 8 bases in between. The V gene's germline CDR1 is LGHNA and CDR2 YSLEER. The CDR3 length is 14 residues. The CDR3 loop is CASSQYGSSYEQYF. DNA of the CDR3: TGCGCCAGCAGCCAATACGGTAGCTCCTACGAGCAGTACTTC.

Many counts were recorded for this clonotype. This chain links TRBV7-2 with TRBJ2-7; 8 bases line up with TRBD2. The CDR3 spans 15 residues. Germline assignment: CDR1 SGHTA and CDR2 FQGNSA. V lost 3 bases, J lost 0 bases, and 4 bases stayed unmatched. Here the CDR3 reads CASSFVAGTSYEQYF. The CDR3 bases are TGTGCCAGCAGCTTTGTAGCGGGGACCTCCTACGAGCAGTACTTC.

This clonotype was found many times. The V and J genes are TRBV5-1 and TRBJ2-5; D is unclear. The CDR3 length is 15 residues. The germline CDR1 and CDR2 sequences are SGHRS and YFSETQ. The V and J ends lost 1 base and 5 bases respectively, with 15 bases between them. The CDR3 nucleotides are TGCGCCAGCAGCTTGACAACAGAAACTTCGGAGACCCAGTACTTC. Protein sequence: CASSLTTETSETQYF.

The chain employs TRBV12-3 or TRBV12-4 and TRBJ2-7, with D maybe TRBD2 (6 bases). The V end lost 3 bases, the J end lost 4 bases, and 10 bases lay between the germline ends. The CDR3 is 13 residues long. As DNA, the CDR3 is TGTGCCAGCAGTTTTGGGACTGTATACGAGCAGTACTTC. Protein product: CASSFGTVYEQYF.

This clonotype was seen many times. The chain links TRBV19 to TRBJ2-7; possible D gene TRBD1, 6 bases. CDR1 and CDR2 from the germline V gene are LNHDA and SQIVND (reference sequence). V lost 1 base and J lost 5, with 15 bases in between. This CDR3 comprises 15 residues. The CDR3 coding sequence is TGTGCCAGTAGTATAGGAACAGGGCATATCAACGAGCAGTACTTC. This sequence encodes CASSIGTGHINEQYF.

This clonotype appeared many times. V gene TRBV11-2 combines with J gene TRBJ1-2; D gene ambiguous. Trimming took 3 bases from V and 8 from J, leaving 13 bases between them. Germline V CDR1 and CDR2: SGHAT, FQNNGV. The CDR3 covers 13 residues. The chain's CDR3 is CASSFPGREGYTF. The CDR3 DNA is TGTGCCAGCAGCTTTCCCGGTCGCGAGGGCTACACCTTC.

This clonotype was recorded once. This sequence joins TRBV6-1 and TRBJ2-2; a possible D gene is TRBD2 (6 bases). The CDR3 extends over 14 amino acids. The V gene lost 6 bases and the J gene lost 7 bases, with 15 bases spanning the gap. Per the germline V gene, CDR1 is MNHNS and CDR2 is SASEGT. CDR3 in DNA: TGTGCCAGCAGACAGACTAGGACGGTCGGGGAGCTGTTTTTT. Residues: CASRQTRTVGELFF.

This clonotype appeared many times. The V gene is TRBV25-1, the J gene TRBJ1-6; D is perhaps TRBD1 (6 bases). The germline V and J ends were trimmed by 6 bases and 6 bases, with 12 bases remaining between them. Germline V gene lookup returns CDR1 MGHDK and CDR2 SYGVNS. This CDR3 is 14 amino acids long. The CDR3 region is CASRPDSSNSPLHF. The CDR3 DNA reads as TGTGCCAGCAGGCCGGACAGCTCTAATTCACCCCTCCACTTT.

This chain links TRBV18 with TRBJ2-5, with TRBD2 identical over 10 bases. The junction had 8 bases not matched to a gene; V was cut back by 2 bases and J by 5 bases. The germline CDR1 and CDR2 sequences are KGHSH and LQKENI. The CDR3 runs 16 residues. The CDR3 spells CASSPRLAGEHETQYF. The CDR3 nucleotides are TGTGCCAGCTCACCAAGGCTAGCGGGAGAACATGAGACCCAGTACTTC.

This clonotype showed up many times. The chain carries TRBV2 and TRBJ1-2; the match to TRBD1 covers 7 bases. Germline CDR1 is SNHLY and CDR2 is FYNNEI. This CDR3 contains 13 residues. Unmatched junction bases numbered 7, after V lost 10 bases and J lost 2 bases. DNA of the CDR3: TGTGCCACCAGAGGACAGGAAAACTATGGCTACACCTTC. Translating it yields CATRGQENYGYTF.

This clonotype was observed at least ten times. V is TRBV5-1 and J is TRBJ2-7, with 13 bases lining up with TRBD2. The junction had 10 bases not matched to a gene; V was cut back by 6 bases and J by 4 bases. Germline V gene sequence: CDR1 SGHRS, CDR2 YFSETQ. The CDR3 totals 16 residues. The CDR3 bases are TGCGCCAGCACCCCTGGGACTAGCGGGACAACTTACGAGCAGTACTTC. Encoded protein: CASTPGTSGTTYEQYF. The full variable domain, its missing parts supplied by reference TRBV5-1 and TRBJ2-7, is KAGVTQTPRYLIKTRGQQVTLSCSPISGHRSVSWYQQTPGQGLQFLFEYFSETQRNKGNFPGRFSGRQFSNSRSEMNVSTLELGDSALYLCASTPGTSGTTYEQYFGPGTRLTVT.